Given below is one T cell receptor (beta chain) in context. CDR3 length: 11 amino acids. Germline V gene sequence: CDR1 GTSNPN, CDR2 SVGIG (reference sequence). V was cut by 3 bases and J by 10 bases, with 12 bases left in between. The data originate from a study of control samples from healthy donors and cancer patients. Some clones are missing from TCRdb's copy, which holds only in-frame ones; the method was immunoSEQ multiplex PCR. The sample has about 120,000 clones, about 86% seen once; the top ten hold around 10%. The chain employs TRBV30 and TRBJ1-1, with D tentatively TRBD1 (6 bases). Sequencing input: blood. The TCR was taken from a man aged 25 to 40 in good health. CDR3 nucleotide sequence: TGTGCCTGGAGCCCAGGAGGGGGAGCTTTCTTT. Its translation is CAWSPGGGAFF.